This T cell receptor (beta chain) was captured in a study of cytomegalovirus exposure and HLA in healthy donors. Study overall: Samples from HLA-typed donors yielded about 85 million unique TCRs in an early data release.

The study ran its PCR with 60 Vbeta and 13 Jbeta primers. The repertoire was sequenced with immunoSEQ multiplex PCR; TCRdb's copy has only in-frame clones and lacks some. Among approximately 120,000 clones listed, 70% to 80% were seen once. Looked up from germline, CDR1 is MNHEY and CDR2 is SVGAGI. CDR3 length: 16 residues. V was cut by 1 base and J by 4 bases, with 16 bases left in between. The chain uses TRBV6-5 and TRBJ1-1; TRBD1 is a possible D gene (6 bases). Sequencing used PBMCs. This TCR was recovered from a man aged 30 to 39 in good health and CMV-seronegative. The CDR3: CASSYWRTPRGTEAFF. CDR3 bases: TGTGCCAGCAGTTACTGGCGGACACCCAGGGGCACTGAAGCTTTCTTT.